The sequence of this T cell receptor (beta chain) was determined in a study of long-term antiretroviral therapy in people with HIV. This CDR3 comprises 12 residues. Trimming left V 0 bases short and J 3 bases short, with 2 bases between. The germline V gene encodes CDR1 MGHRA and CDR2 YSYEKL. With survey level as its setting, the immunoSEQ assay was v3.0. Repertoires were generated with immunoSEQ multiplex PCR, while TCRdb's copy carries only in-frame clones and drops some. The profile shows about 20,000 clones, around 84% of them singletons. The TCR originated in a woman aged 50 to 65 with HIV. Here the sequenced sample was unsorted PBMCs, taken 1.9 years after starting antiretroviral therapy. The chain joins TRBV4-1 to TRBJ1-1; no clear D gene. CDR3 amino acids: CASSQEHTEAFF. The CDR3 DNA reads TGCGCCAGCAGCCAAGAACACACTGAAGCTTTCTTT.